What follows is one TCR beta chain and its context. The source of the sample is a study of blood T cell repertoires in COVID-19. Overall study context: In each case, the material was cDNA or gDNA derived from T cells, B-cell-depleted T cells, or PBMCs.

Per the authors' pipeline: From reference gene primer amplification, estimates of nucleated cell counts were derived. Generated by immunoSEQ multiplex PCR, the TCRdb table keeps only in-frame clones and is missing some. V and J calls and clone size are copied from that table; D and trimming were computed from the DNA. Of 50,000 to 60,000 clones in the sample, roughly 80% were seen once. Trimming at V came to 0 bases and at J to 3 bases, leaving 7 bases not matched to a gene. The germline V gene encodes CDR1 SGHTA and CDR2 FQGNSA. The CDR3 runs 16 residues. The receptor was derived from a human donor in a cohort sampled during active or convalescent COVID-19. The chain employs TRBV7-2 and TRBJ2-7, with TRBD1 matching over 8 bases. Sequenced sample: peripheral blood. CDR3 residues: CASSLASGQAFYEQYF. CDR3 sequence (DNA): TGTGCCAGCAGCTTAGCTTCGGGACAGGCCTTCTACGAGCAGTACTTC.